The source of this T cell receptor (beta chain) is a study of T cells after yellow fever vaccination. Trimming pared 2 bases from V and 8 bases from J, leaving 18 bases between. Germline CDR1 and CDR2: SEHNR and FQNEAQ (reference sequence). The CDR3 is made up of 15 amino acids. TCRdb re-called the 5' RACE reads with MiXCR, one entry per CDR3 protein. The sample consists of some 300,000 distinct CDR3 sequences, roughly 10% of them appearing once. This clonotype turned up a few times. This clonotype was sampled from a man aged 18 to 30 who received the YFV17D yellow fever vaccine. V and J are TRBV7-9 and TRBJ1-1; D is ambiguous. Sample: CD4+ T cells sorted from PBMCs, taken 45 days after the yellow fever booster vaccination. The CDR3: CASSLPINTRGEAFF. The CDR3 region has the DNA TGTGCCAGCAGCTTACCCATCAACACCCGGGGAGAAGCTTTCTTT. Drawing the rest from reference TRBV7-9 and TRBJ1-1, the complete variable domain is DTGVSQNPRHKITKRGQNVTFRCDPISEHNRLYWYRQTLGQGPEFLTYFQNEAQLEKSRLLSDRFSAERPKGSFSTLEIQRTEQGDSAMYLCASSLPINTRGEAFFGQGTRLTVV.